The sequence of this T cell receptor beta chain was determined in a study of CXCR3-negative and CXCR3-positive naive CD8 T cells. Study-wide points: Naive cells that were CXCR3-positive had more hydrophobic TRB CDR3s (compared with CXCR3-negative naive cells).

A remark on this clonotype: Its antigen remains unknown.

Per germline, CDR1 SGHRS and CDR2 YFSETQ. There are 14 residues in the CDR3. 5' RACE that incorporated UMI labels was used to prepare the TRB cDNA libraries. TCRdb re-called the 5' RACE reads; one entry per CDR3 protein, DNA not given. The sample has around 63,000 distinct CDR3 sequences; the top ten hold roughly 4.4%. The chain joins TRBV5-1 to TRBJ2-2; as DNA is missing, the TRBD2 call by TCRdb cannot be tested. The sample was naive CXCR3+ CD8+ T cells from blood. Stated subset: CD45RO-CCR7+CD27+CD95- naive CD8+ T cells expressing CXCR3 (TNR3+). This TCR came from a human donor in good health. Some clones in this sample may be carry-over from other donors' samples. This CDR3 reads CASSTSWGGGELFF. Based on the CDR3 plus reference TRBV5-1 and TRBJ2-2, the full variable domain is KAGVTQTPRYLIKTRGQQVTLSCSPISGHRSVSWYQQTPGQGLQFLFEYFSETQRNKGNFPGRFSGRQFSNSRSEMNVSTLELGDSALYLCASSTSWGGGELFFGEGSRLTVL.